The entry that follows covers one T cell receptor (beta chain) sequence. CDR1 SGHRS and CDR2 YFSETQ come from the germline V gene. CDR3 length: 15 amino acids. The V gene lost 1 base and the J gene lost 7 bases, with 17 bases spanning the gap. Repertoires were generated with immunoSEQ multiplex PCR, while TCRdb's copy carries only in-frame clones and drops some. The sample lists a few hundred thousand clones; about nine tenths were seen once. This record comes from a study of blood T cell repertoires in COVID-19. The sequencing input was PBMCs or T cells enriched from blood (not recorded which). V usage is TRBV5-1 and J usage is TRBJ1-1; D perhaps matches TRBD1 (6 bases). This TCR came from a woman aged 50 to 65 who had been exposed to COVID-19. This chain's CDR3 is CASSLWGPGISEAFF. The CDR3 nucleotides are TGCGCCAGCAGCTTGTGGGGGCCTGGAATTAGTGAAGCTTTCTTT.